Listed here are 18 T cell receptor beta chains from one sample, sequenced in a study of blood T cell repertoires in COVID-19. The table came from immunoSEQ multiplex PCR; TCRdb's copy has only in-frame clones and leaves some out. The table lists approximately 300,000 clones, 70% to 90% of them singletons. Sequenced: PBMCs or T cells enriched from blood (not recorded which). These receptors were collected from a woman aged 25 to 39 who had recovered from COVID-19.

This clone was counted a single time. V is TRBV29-1 and J is TRBJ1-2; weak D call: TRBD1 (6 bases). V shed 4 bases and J shed 1 base, with 16 bases lying between them. Per the germline V gene, CDR1 is SQVTM and CDR2 is ANQGSEA. The CDR3 covers 15 residues. Here the CDR3 reads CSVALGSRGNYGYTF. CDR3 DNA sequence: TGCAGCGTTGCGCTAGGGTCCAGGGGTAACTATGGCTACACCTTC.

J is TRBJ2-2 and V is TRBV14, with no clear D. The CDR3 is 15 residues long. V lost 4 bases and J 2 bases, leaving 11 bases between the germline ends. Germline-derived CDR1 and CDR2 are SGHDN and FVKESK. The CDR3 loop reads CASSPTRLNTGELFF. The CDR3 region has the DNA TGTGCCAGCAGCCCGACGAGACTTAACACCGGGGAGCTGTTTTTT.

The gene calls are TRBV9 and TRBJ1-2; 7 bases fit TRBD1. V shed 3 bases, J shed 4 bases, and the junction held 27 bases outside the gene matches. This CDR3 region has 21 residues. Germline values: CDR1 SGDLS, CDR2 YYNGEE. In nucleotides, the CDR3 is TGTGCCAGCAGCGGACCAGAACAGGGGCGAAAGGCCCAACCCAAGGGCTATGGCTACACCTTC. It encodes CASSGPEQGRKAQPKGYGYTF.

The chain is built from TRBV2 and TRBJ2-3, with 7 bases aligning to TRBD2. From germline, CDR1 is SNHLY and CDR2 FYNNEI. With 7 bases clipped from V and 5 bases from J, the junction kept 12 bases outside the gene matches. The CDR3 is 15 residues long. The CDR3 loop reads CASIPPGGLEDTQYF. CDR3 nucleotides: TGTGCCAGCATCCCTCCCGGGGGGTTGGAAGATACGCAGTATTTT.

V gene TRBV4-3 combines with J gene TRBJ1-6; 8 bases align to TRBD1. The CDR3 sequence is 15 residues long. The germline CDR1 and CDR2 sequences are LGHNA and YSLEER. The J segment lost 8 bases and the V segment lost 1 base, leaving 4 bases of the junction unmatched. The CDR3 reads CASSQGTGIDSPLHF. The CDR3 region has the DNA TGCGCCAGCAGCCAAGGGACAGGGATAGATTCACCCCTCCACTTT.

This chain uses TRBV10-2 with TRBJ1-6; D is perhaps TRBD1 (6 bases). Trimming took 5 bases from V and 12 from J, leaving 14 bases between them. The CDR3 is made up of 13 amino acids. CDR1 WSHSY and CDR2 SAAADI come from the germline V gene. CDR3 sequence reads: CASSPGQGLPLHF. CDR3 bases: TGCGCCAGCAGTCCGGGACAAGGGTTACCCCTCCACTTT.

The V and J genes are TRBV19 and TRBJ1-2, with D possibly TRBD1 on 5 matching bases. V was clipped by 5 bases and J by 4 bases, with 11 bases between them. This CDR3 has 13 residues. Germline-derived CDR1 and CDR2 are LNHDA and SQIVND (reference sequence). CDR3 in amino acids: CASSLTAPYGYTF. For the CDR3, the DNA is TGTGCCAGTAGTTTGACAGCCCCCTATGGCTACACCTTC.

This chain joins TRBV5-1 and TRBJ1-5, with D perhaps TRBD1 (5 bases). Germline V gene lookup returns CDR1 SGHRS and CDR2 YFSETQ. The length of the CDR3 is 13 residues. Trimming stripped 0 bases from V and 6 bases from J, with 7 bases between. The CDR3 here is CASSLEGIQPQHF. Written as DNA, the CDR3 is TGCGCCAGCAGCTTGGAGGGGATTCAGCCCCAGCATTTT.

This chain connects TRBV19 to TRBJ1-5; 7 bases are a match to TRBD1. Unmatched junction bases numbered 11, after V lost 3 bases and J lost 3 bases. The CDR3 contains 17 residues. The germline V gene encodes CDR1 LNHDA and CDR2 SQIVND (reference sequence). The CDR3 region is CASSIYPDRVLNQPQHF. CDR3 nucleotides: TGTGCCAGTAGTATTTATCCTGACAGGGTCCTCAATCAGCCCCAGCATTTT.

This clone was observed a few times. This chain links TRBV5-1 with TRBJ2-7; D ambiguous. The germline CDR1 and CDR2 sequences are SGHRS and YFSETQ. The CDR3 is made up of 11 amino acids. The V end was cut by 3 bases, the J end by 2 bases, with 3 bases between. This CDR3 is CASSSTYEQYF. CDR3 DNA: TGCGCCAGCAGCTCAACCTACGAGCAGTACTTC.

This chain links TRBV9 with TRBJ2-5; no definite D call. CDR3 length equals 13 residues. Germline V gene lookup returns CDR1 SGDLS and CDR2 YYNGEE. With 0 bases removed from V and 5 bases from J, the gap between germline ends came to 8 bases. In nucleotides, the CDR3 is TGTGCCAGCAGCGTAGACAGTCCGGAGACCCAGTACTTC. The encoded protein is CASSVDSPETQYF.

This clone has more than one count but fewer than ten. The chain carries TRBV2 and TRBJ1-5, with D perhaps TRBD1 (6 bases). The V end lost 5 bases, the J end lost 6 bases, and 14 bases lay between the germline ends. The CDR3 length is 14 residues. Germline V CDR1 and CDR2: SNHLY, FYNNEI. Here the CDR3 reads CASSPQGRGQPQHF. The DNA of the CDR3 is TGTGCCAGCAGTCCACAGGGACGGGGTCAGCCCCAGCATTTT.

CDR3 amino acids: CASSIYGQGSNTEAFF. The CDR3, as DNA: TGTGCCAGCAGCATATACGGACAGGGGTCGAACACTGAAGCTTTCTTT. The chain uses TRBV5-6 and TRBJ1-1; TRBD1 aligns across 9 bases. V shed 4 bases and J 1 base; nucleotides not matched to a gene: 8. The CDR3 loop spans 16 amino acids. Looked up from germline, CDR1 is SGHDT and CDR2 is YYEEEE.

The chain links TRBV4-1 to TRBJ1-1; the D is unclear. The germline V and J ends were trimmed by 0 bases and 0 bases, with 20 bases remaining between them. The CDR3 spans 19 residues. CDR1 and CDR2 (germline): MGHRA, YSYEKL. CDR3 protein: CASSQDFEETANMNTEAFF. CDR3 bases: TGCGCCAGCAGCCAAGATTTCGAGGAGACCGCAAATATGAACACTGAAGCTTTCTTT.

This chain uses TRBV30 with TRBJ1-1; D may be TRBD1 (6 bases). The V gene's germline CDR1 is GTSNPN and CDR2 SVGIG (reference sequence). Trimming removed 4 bases from V and 1 base from J, with 10 bases in between. The CDR3 sequence is 13 residues long. The CDR3 sequence: CAWTSQGNTEAFF. The CDR3, as DNA: TGTGCCTGGACCTCACAGGGGAACACTGAAGCTTTCTTT.

The chain joins TRBV7-9 to TRBJ1-5, with a possible D match to TRBD1 (5 bases). V was clipped by 1 base and J by 6 bases, with 13 bases between them. The germline V gene encodes CDR1 SEHNR and CDR2 FQNEAQ (reference sequence). The CDR3 has 15 amino acids. For the CDR3, the DNA is TGTGCCAGCAGCTTAGGGGGGGGAGAGAGTCAGCCCCAGCATTTT. Translated: CASSLGGGESQPQHF.

CDR3 DNA: TGTGCCAGCACTCAACAGGGGAACACTGAAGCTTTCTTT. This encodes CASTQQGNTEAFF. J is TRBJ1-1 and V is TRBV12-3 or TRBV12-4, with D tentatively TRBD1 (6 bases). Trimming stripped 7 bases from V and 1 base from J, with 10 bases between. The CDR3 totals 13 residues.

The rearrangement joins TRBV19 to TRBJ1-6; 7 nucleotides agree with TRBD1. Germline-derived CDR1 and CDR2 are LNHDA and SQIVND (reference sequence). This CDR3 comprises 14 residues. J gave up 8 bases and V 5 bases, and 6 bases lay outside the gene matches. CDR3 nucleotide sequence: TGTGCCAGTAGTGGGGACAGAACCTATTCACCCCTCCACTTT. Translation gives CASSGDRTYSPLHF.